This T cell receptor beta chain was obtained from a study of cytomegalovirus exposure and HLA in healthy donors. Sequencing used immunoSEQ multiplex PCR; TCRdb keeps in-frame clones, though not all of them. The sample consists of a few hundred thousand clones, about 90% of them appearing once. The sequencing input was PBMCs. The sequence was obtained from a man aged 18 to 30 in good health and CMV-seropositive.

This CDR3 is CAISEGSGANVLTF. For the CDR3, the DNA is TGTGCCATCAGTGAGGGGTCTGGGGCCAACGTCCTGACTTTC. The chain links TRBV10-3 to TRBJ2-6; D gene unclear. Germline CDR1 reads ENHRY; CDR2 reads SYGVKD. The CDR3 has 14 amino acids. Deletions cut 2 bases from V and 1 base from J, with 3 bases between.